The subject of this entry is one T cell receptor (beta chain). Its specificity is not known. Next came a second PCR, run for about 6 to 11 cycles, which used a sample-barcoded 5' primer along with a J-beta primer mix. Each cDNA molecule was tagged by a template-switch adaptor that had 12 random nucleotides. TCRdb itself ran the 5' RACE reads through MiXCR, one entry per CDR3 protein. Counted here are hundreds of thousands of distinct CDR3 sequences, about 48% occurring once; the ten biggest clones make up 13%. V gave up 4 bases and J gave up 4 bases; unmatched junction bases: 5. The CDR3 is 13 amino acids. CDR1 is SQVTM and CDR2 is ANQGSEA in the germline V gene. This specimen belongs to a study of blood T cells in healthy people across ages. Caucasian individuals from Russia who were healthy and aged roughly 6 to 100 acted as donors. Each donor's blood draw was roughly 9.8 milliliters of peripheral blood.

The study's findings and limits: Older age coincided with a roughly linear decline in TCR beta diversity per million T cells.

J is TRBJ2-7 and V is TRBV29-1; 9 bases agree with TRBD2. The sequence derives from a man aged 25-45 years in good health. Source material: blood. For the CDR3, the DNA is TGCAGCGTTGTATGGCGGGGGGGTTACGAGCAGTACTTC. Translated: CSVVWRGGYEQYF.